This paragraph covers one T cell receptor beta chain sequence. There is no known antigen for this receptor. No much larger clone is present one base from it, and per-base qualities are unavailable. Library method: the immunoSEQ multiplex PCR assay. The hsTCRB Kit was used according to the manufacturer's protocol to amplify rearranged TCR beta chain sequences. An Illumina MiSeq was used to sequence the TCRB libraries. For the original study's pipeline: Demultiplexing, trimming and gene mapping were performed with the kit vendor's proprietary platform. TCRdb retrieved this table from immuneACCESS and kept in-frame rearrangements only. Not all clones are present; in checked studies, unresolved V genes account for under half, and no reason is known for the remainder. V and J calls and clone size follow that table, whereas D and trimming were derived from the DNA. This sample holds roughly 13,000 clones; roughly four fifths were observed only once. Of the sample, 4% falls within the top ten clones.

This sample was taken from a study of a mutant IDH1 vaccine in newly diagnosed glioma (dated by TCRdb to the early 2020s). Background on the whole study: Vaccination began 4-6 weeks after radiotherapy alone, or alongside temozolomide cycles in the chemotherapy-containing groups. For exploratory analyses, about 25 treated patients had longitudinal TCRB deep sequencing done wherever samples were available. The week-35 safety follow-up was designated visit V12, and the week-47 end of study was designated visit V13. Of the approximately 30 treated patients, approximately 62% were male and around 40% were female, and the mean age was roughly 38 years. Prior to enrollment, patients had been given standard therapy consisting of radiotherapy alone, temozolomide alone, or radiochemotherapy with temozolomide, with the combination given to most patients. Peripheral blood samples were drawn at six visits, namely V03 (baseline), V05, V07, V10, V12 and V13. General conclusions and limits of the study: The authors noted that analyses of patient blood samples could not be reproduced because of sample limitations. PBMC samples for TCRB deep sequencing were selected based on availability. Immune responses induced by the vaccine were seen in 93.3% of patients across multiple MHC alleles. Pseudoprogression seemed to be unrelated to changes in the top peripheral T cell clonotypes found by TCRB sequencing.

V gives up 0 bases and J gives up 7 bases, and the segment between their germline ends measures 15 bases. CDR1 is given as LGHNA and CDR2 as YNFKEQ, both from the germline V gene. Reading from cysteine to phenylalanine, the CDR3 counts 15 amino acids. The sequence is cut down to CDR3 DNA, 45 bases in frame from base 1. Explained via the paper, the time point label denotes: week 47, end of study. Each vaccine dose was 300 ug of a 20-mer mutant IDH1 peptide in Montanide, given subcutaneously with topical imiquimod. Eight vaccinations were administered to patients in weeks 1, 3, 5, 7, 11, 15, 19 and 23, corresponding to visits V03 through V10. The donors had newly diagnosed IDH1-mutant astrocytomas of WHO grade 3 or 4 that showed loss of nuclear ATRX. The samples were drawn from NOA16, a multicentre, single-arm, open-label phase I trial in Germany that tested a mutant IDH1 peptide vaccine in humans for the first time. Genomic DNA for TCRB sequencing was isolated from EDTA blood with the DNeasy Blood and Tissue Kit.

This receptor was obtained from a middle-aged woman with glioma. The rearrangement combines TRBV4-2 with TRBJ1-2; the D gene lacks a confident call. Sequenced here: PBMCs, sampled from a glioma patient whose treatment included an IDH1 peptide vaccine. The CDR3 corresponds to CASSQDQRPEVGYTF. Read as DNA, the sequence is TGTGCCAGCAGCCAAGACCAGCGCCCAGAAGTTGGCTACACCTTC.